Detailed here is one T cell receptor (beta chain). With a much larger clone just one base away, this may be a read error. TCRdb called the reads again in MiXCR, with one record for every CDR3 protein. The sample has 630,000 or so distinct CDR3 sequences, approximately 24% seen once; the top ten hold roughly 8%. There are 14 residues in the CDR3. V was trimmed by 4 bases and J by 6 bases, leaving 16 bases between them. CDR1 and CDR2 from the germline V gene are SGHVS and FNYEAQ. This specimen belongs to a study of T cell repertoires in cytomegalovirus infection. The chain couples TRBV7-6 to TRBJ2-7, with D unclear. The TCR was taken from a human donor in good health (CMV status not recorded). Some clones in this sample may be carry-over from other donors' samples. Source material: CD8+ T cells from PBMCs. The CDR3, as DNA: TGTGCCAGCAGCTCCGCTTCGCTGTCTTGCGAGCAGTACGTC. It specifies CASSSASLSCEQYV.